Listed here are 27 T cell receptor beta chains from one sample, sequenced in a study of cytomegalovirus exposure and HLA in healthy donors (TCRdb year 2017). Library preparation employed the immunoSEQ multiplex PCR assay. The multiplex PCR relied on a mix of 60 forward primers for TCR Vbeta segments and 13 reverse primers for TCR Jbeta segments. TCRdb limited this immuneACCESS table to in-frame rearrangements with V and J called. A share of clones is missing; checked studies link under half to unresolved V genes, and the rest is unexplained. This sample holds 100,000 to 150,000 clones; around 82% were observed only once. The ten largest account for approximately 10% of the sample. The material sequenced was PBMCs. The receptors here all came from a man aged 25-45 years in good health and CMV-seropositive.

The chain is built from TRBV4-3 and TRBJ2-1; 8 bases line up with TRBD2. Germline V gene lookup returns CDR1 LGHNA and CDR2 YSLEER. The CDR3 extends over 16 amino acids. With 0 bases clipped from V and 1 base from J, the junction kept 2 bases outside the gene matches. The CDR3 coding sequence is TGCGCCAGCAGCCAAGATTCGGGAGGGTCCTACAATGAGCAGTTCTTC. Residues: CASSQDSGGSYNEQFF.

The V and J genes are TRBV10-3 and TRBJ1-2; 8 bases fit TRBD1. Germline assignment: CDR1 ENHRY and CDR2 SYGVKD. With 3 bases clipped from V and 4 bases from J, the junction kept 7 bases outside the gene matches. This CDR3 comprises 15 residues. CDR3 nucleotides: TGTGCCATCAGTGAAAAGGACAGGGTGTCCTATGGCTACACCTTC. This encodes CAISEKDRVSYGYTF.

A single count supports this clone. The CDR3: CASSLTQGPEQYF. The CDR3 DNA is TGTGCCAGCAGCTTAACGCAGGGGCCCGAGCAGTACTTC. The V and J genes are TRBV7-3 and TRBJ2-7, with D possibly being TRBD1 (6 bases). The CDR3 covers 13 residues. CDR1 and CDR2 from the germline V gene are SGHTA and FQGTGA. The V end was cut by 0 bases, the J end by 6 bases, with 9 bases between. Supplemented by reference TRBV7-3 and TRBJ2-7, the full variable domain reads GAGVSQTPSNKVTEKGKYVELRCDPISGHTALYWYRQSLGQGPEFLIYFQGTGAADDSGLPNDRFFAVRPEGSVSTLKIQRTERGDSAVYLCASSLTQGPEQYFGPGTRLTVT.

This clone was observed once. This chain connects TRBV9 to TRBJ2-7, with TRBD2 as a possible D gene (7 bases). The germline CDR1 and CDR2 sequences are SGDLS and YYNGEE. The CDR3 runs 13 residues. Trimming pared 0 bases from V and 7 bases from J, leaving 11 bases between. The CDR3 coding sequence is TGTGCCAGCAGCGTAGGTAGGGGGGGAGAGCAGTACTTC. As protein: CASSVGRGGEQYF.

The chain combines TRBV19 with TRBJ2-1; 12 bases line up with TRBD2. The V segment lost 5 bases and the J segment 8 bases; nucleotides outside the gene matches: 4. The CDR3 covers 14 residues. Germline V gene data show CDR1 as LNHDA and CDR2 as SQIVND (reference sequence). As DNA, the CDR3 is TGTGCCAGTAGTGACTGGACTAGCGGGGATGAGCAGTTCTTC. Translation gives CASSDWTSGDEQFF.

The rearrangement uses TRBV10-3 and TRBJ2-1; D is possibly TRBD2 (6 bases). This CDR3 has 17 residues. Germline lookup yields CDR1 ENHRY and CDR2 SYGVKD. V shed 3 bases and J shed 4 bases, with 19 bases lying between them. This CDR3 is CAISDPSAREAYNEQFF. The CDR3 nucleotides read TGTGCCATCAGTGACCCGAGTGCGCGGGAAGCATACAATGAGCAGTTCTTC.

This CDR3 is CASSPYSGSSYEQYF. The CDR3 bases are TGTGCCAGCAGCCCCTATAGCGGAAGCTCCTACGAGCAGTACTTC. This chain connects TRBV7-8 to TRBJ2-7; TRBD2 might be the D (6 bases). The length of the CDR3 is 15 residues. Germline CDR1 reads SGHVS; CDR2 reads FQNEAQ. Trimming stripped 5 bases from V and 0 bases from J, with 14 bases between.

The CDR3: CASSEDLTEGAAWNTEAFF. In DNA form, the CDR3 reads TGTGCCAGCAGTGAAGATCTTACCGAGGGGGCGGCTTGGAACACTGAAGCTTTCTTT. The chain joins TRBV2 to TRBJ1-1; 7 nucleotides match TRBD1. The CDR3 is 19 amino acids. Germline values: CDR1 SNHLY, CDR2 FYNNEI. V lost 1 base, J lost 1 base, and 15 bases stayed unmatched.

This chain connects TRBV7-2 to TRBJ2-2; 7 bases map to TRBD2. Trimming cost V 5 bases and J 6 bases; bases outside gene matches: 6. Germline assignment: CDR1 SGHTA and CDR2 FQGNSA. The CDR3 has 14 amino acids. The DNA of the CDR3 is TGTGCCAGCAGCGAAAGAGCGGGACCCGGGGAGCTGTTTTTT. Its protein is CASSERAGPGELFF.

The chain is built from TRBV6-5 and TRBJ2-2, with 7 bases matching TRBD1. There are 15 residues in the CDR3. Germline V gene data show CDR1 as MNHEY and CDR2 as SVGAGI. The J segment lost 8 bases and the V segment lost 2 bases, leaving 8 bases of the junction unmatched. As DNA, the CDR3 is TGTGCCAGCAGTTACCCGACAGGGTACGGAGGGGAGCTGTTTTTT. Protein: CASSYPTGYGGELFF.

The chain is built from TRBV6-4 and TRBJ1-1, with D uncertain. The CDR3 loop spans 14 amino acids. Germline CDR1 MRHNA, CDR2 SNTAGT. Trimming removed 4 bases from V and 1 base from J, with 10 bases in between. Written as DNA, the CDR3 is TGTGCCAGCAGTGTCGTCCCAGGGAACACTGAAGCTTTCTTT. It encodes CASSVVPGNTEAFF.

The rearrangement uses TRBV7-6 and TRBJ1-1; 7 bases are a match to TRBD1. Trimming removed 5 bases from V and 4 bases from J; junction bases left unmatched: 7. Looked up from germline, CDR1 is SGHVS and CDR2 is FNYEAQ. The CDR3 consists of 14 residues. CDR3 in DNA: TGTGCCAGCAGCGTACAACAGGGGTCCACTGAAGCTTTCTTT. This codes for CASSVQQGSTEAFF. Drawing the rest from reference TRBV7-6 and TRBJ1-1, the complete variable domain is GAGVSQSPRYKVTKRGQDVALRCDPISGHVSLYWYRQALGQGPEFLTYFNYEAQQDKSGLPNDRFSAERPEGSISTLTIQRTEQRDSAMYRCASSVQQGSTEAFFGQGTRLTVV.

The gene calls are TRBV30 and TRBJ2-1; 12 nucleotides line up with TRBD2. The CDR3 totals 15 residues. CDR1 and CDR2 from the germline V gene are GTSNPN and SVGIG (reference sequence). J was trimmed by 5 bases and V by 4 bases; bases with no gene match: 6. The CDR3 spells CAWNKGLAGNNEQFF. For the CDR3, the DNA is TGTGCCTGGAATAAGGGACTAGCGGGTAACAATGAGCAGTTCTTC.

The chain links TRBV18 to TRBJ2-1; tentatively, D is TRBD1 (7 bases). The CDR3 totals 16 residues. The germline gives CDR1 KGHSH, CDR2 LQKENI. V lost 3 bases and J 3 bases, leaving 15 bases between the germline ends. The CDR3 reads CASSPLEGAVYNEQFF. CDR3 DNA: TGTGCCAGCTCACCTTTGGAGGGGGCGGTCTACAATGAGCAGTTCTTC. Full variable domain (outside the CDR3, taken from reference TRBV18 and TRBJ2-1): NAGVMQNPRHLVRRRGQEARLRCSPMKGHSHVYWYRQLPEEGLKFMVYLQKENIIDESGMPKERFSAEFPKEGPSILRIQQVVRGDSAAYFCASSPLEGAVYNEQFFGPGTRLTVL.

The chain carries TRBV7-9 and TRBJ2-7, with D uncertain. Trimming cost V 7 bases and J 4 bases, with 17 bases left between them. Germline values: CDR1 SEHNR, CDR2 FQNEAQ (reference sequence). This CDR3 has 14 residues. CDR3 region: CASISTLFPYEQYF. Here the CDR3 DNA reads TGTGCCAGCATCTCGACTCTGTTTCCGTACGAGCAGTACTTC.

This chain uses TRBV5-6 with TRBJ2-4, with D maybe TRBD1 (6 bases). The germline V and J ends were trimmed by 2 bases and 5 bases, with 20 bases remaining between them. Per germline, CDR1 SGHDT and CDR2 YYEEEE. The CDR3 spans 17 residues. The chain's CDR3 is CASSFTFRGSGENIQYF. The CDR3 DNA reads TGTGCCAGCAGCTTTACCTTTCGAGGTTCAGGGGAAAACATTCAGTACTTC.

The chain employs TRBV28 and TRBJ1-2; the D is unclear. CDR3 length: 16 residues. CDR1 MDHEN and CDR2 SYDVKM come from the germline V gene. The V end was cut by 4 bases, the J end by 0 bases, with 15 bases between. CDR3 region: CASSSLGFRPNYGYTF. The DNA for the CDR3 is TGTGCCAGCAGTTCCCTCGGGTTCCGGCCTAACTATGGCTACACCTTC.

The CDR3 region has the DNA TGTGCCAGCATGGTGAGGCAAGCGAACACCGGGGAGCTGTTTTTT. Translated, it gives CASMVRQANTGELFF. The chain is built from TRBV27 and TRBJ2-2; no definite D call. Germline V gives CDR1 MNHEY, CDR2 SMNVEV (reference sequence). The ends were cut back, 7 bases at V and 0 bases at J, with 12 bases in the middle. This CDR3 has 15 residues.

The CDR3 spells CASSGGGFGETQYF. As DNA, the CDR3 is TGTGCCAGTAGTGGGGGGGGATTTGGAGAGACCCAGTACTTC. The genes are TRBV19 and TRBJ2-5; 7 bases fit TRBD2. The V and J ends lost 5 bases and 4 bases, in that order; junction bases with no gene match: 7. The CDR3 loop spans 14 amino acids. CDR1 and CDR2 from the germline V gene are LNHDA and SQIVND (reference sequence). Looking up the rest from reference TRBV19 and TRBJ2-5 gives the full variable domain: DGGITQSPKYLFRKEGQNVTLSCEQNLNHDAMYWYRQDPGQGLRLIYYSQIVNDFQKGDIAEGYSVSREKKESFPLTVTSAQKNPTAFYLCASSGGGFGETQYFGPGTRLLVL.

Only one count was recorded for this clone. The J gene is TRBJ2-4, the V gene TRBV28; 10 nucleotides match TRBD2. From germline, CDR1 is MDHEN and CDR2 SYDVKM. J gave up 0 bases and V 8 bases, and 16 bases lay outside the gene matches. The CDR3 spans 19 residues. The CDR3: CASPTRGSGRILAKNIQYF. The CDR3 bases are TGTGCCAGCCCTACCCGGGGTAGCGGGAGGATACTAGCCAAAAACATTCAGTACTTC.

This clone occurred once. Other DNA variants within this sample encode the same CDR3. CDR3: CASSVATDTQYF. CDR3 sequence (DNA): TGTGCCAGCAGCGTAGCGACAGATACGCAGTATTTT. V and J are TRBV9 and TRBJ2-3; D call uncertain. The germline V gene has CDR1 SGDLS and CDR2 YYNGEE. V lost 0 bases and J lost 3, with 2 bases in between. The CDR3 consists of 12 residues.

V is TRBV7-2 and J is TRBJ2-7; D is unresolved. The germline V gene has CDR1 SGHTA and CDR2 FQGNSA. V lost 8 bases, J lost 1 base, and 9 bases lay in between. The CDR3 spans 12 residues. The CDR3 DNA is TGTGCCAGCGCGACACGATCCTACGAGCAGTACTTC. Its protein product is CASATRSYEQYF.

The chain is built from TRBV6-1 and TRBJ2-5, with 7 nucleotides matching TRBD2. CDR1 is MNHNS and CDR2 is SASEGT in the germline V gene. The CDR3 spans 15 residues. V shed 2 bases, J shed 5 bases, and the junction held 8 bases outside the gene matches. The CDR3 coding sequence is TGTGCCAGCAGTGAAAGGGAGGGCTATAGGGAGACCCAGTACTTC. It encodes CASSEREGYRETQYF.

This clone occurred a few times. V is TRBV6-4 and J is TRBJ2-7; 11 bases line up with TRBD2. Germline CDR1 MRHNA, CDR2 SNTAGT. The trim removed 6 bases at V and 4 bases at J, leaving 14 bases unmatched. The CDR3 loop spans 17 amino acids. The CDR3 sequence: CASSDGWVAGGPYEQYF. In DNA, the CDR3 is TGTGCCAGCAGCGACGGTTGGGTAGCGGGAGGGCCTTACGAGCAGTACTTC.

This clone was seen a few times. CDR3 bases: TGTGCCAGCAGCCCCGGGACAGGGGACTACGAGCAGTACTTC. Its protein is CASSPGTGDYEQYF. The V call is TRBV11-2, the J call TRBJ2-7, with 10 positions matching TRBD1. Germline V gene data show CDR1 as SGHAT and CDR2 as FQNNGV. Germline trimming cut 5 bases from V and 3 bases from J; bases unmatched to any gene: 4. The CDR3 consists of 14 residues.

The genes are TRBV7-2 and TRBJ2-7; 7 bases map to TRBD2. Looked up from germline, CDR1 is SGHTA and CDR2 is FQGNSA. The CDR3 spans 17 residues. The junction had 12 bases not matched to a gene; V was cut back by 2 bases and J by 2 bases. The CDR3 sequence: CASSLRQGGRTAYEQYF. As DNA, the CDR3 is TGTGCCAGCAGCTTACGACAAGGCGGGAGAACCGCCTACGAGCAGTACTTC.

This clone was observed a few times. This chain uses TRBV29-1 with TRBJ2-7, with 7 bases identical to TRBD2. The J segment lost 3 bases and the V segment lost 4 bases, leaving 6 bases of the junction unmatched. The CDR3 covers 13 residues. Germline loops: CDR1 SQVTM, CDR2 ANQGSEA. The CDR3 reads CSVVWRESYEQYF. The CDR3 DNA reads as TGCAGCGTTGTGTGGCGGGAGAGCTACGAGCAGTACTTC.